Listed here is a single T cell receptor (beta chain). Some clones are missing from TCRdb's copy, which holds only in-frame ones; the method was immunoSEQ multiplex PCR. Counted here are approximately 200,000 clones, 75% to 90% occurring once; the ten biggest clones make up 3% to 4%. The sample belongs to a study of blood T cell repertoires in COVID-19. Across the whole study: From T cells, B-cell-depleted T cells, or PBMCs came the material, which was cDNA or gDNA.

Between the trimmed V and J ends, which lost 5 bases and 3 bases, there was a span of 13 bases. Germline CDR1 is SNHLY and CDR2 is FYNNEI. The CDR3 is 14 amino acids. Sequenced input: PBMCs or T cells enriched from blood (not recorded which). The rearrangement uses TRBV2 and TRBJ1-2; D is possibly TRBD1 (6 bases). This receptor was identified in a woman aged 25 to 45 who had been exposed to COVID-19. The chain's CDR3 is CASSYLQGDYGYTF. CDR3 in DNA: TGTGCCAGCAGTTATTTACAGGGAGACTATGGCTACACCTTC.